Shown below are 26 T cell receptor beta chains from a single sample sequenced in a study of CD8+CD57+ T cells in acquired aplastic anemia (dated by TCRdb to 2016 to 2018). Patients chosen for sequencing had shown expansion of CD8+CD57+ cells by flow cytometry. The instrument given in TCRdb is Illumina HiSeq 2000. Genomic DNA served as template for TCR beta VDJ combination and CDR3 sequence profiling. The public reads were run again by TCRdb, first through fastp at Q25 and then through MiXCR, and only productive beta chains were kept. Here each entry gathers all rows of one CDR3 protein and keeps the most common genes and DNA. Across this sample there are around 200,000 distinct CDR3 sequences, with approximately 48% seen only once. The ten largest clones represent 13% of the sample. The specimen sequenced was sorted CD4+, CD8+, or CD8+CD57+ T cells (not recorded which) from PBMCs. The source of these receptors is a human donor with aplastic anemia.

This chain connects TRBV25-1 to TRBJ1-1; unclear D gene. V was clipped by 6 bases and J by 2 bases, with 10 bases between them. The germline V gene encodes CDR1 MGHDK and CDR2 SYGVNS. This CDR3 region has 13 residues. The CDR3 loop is CASRDLLNTEAFF. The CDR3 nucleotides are TGTGCCAGCAGGGATCTCTTAAACACTGAAGCTTTCTTT.

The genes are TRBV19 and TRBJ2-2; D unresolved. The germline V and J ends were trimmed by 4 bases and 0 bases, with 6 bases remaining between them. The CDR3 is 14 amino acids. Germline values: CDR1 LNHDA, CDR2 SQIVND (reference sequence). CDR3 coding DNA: TGTGCCAGTAGTAATCTCGCGAACACCGGGGAGCTGTTTTTT. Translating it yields CASSNLANTGELFF.

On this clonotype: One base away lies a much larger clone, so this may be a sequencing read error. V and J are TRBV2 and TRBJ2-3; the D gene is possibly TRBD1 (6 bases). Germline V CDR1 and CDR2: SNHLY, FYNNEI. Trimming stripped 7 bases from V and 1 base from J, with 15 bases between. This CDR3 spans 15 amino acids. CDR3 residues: CASNLGTQRTDTQYF. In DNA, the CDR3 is TGTGCCAGCAACCTCGGGACACAGCGCACAGATACGCAGTATTTT.

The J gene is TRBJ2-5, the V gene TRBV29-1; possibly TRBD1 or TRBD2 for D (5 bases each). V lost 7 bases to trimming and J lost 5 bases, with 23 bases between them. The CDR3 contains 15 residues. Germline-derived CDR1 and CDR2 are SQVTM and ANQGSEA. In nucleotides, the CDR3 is TGCAGCGCCCGAGGGGATTCGAGGAGCAGCGAGACCCAGTACTTC. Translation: CSARGDSRSSETQYF. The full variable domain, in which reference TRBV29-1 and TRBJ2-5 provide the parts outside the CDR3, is SAVISQKPSRDICQRGTSLTIQCQVDSQVTMMFWYRQQPGQSLTLIATANQGSEATYESGFVIDKFPISRPNLTFSTLTVSNMSPEDSSIYLCSARGDSRSSETQYFGPGTRLLVL.

As DNA, the CDR3 is TGCAGTGCCGCAGGGGAATCCGAGCAGTACTTC. Its protein is CSAAGESEQYF. The chain links TRBV20-1 to TRBJ2-7; perhaps TRBD1 as D (6 bases). With 6 bases removed from V and 6 bases from J, the gap between germline ends came to 12 bases. The CDR3 runs 11 residues. Germline values: CDR1 DFQATT, CDR2 SNEGSKA (reference sequence).

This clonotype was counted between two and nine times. The CDR3 DNA reads TGTGCCAGCAGCTTAGATCTCGCTAGCAAAGCCTCTGGCACAGATACGCAGTATTTT. This sequence encodes CASSLDLASKASGTDTQYF. This chain connects TRBV11-2 to TRBJ2-3; D perhaps matches TRBD2 (5 bases). CDR3 length: 19 amino acids. Deletions cut 0 bases from V and 1 base from J, with 20 bases between. Germline CDR1 is SGHAT and CDR2 is FQNNGV.

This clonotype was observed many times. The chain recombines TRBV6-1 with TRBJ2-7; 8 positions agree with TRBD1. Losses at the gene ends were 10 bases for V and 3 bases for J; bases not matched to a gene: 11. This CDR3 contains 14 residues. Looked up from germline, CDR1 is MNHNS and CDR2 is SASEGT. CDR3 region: CATTAGTGFYEQYF. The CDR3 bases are TGTGCCACCACTGCCGGGACAGGATTCTACGAGCAGTACTTC.

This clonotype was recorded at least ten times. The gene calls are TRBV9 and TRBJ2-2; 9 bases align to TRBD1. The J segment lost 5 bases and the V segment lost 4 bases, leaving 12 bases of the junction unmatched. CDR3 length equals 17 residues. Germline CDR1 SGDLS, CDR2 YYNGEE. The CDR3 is CASSPRPGQGSTGELFF. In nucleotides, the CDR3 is TGTGCCAGCAGCCCCCGGCCGGGACAGGGTAGTACCGGGGAGCTGTTTTTT. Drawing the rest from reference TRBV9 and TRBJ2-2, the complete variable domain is DSGVTQTPKHLITATGQRVTLRCSPRSGDLSVYWYQQSLDQGLQFLIQYYNGEERAKGNILERFSAQQFPDLHSELNLSSLELGDSALYFCASSPRPGQGSTGELFFGEGSRLTVL.

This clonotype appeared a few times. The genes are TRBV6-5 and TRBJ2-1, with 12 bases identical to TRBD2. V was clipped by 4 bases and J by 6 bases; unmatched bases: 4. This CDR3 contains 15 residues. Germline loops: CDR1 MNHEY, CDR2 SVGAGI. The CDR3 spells CASSSGLAGRNEQFF. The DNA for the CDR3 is TGTGCCAGCAGTTCCGGACTAGCGGGACGCAATGAGCAGTTCTTC.

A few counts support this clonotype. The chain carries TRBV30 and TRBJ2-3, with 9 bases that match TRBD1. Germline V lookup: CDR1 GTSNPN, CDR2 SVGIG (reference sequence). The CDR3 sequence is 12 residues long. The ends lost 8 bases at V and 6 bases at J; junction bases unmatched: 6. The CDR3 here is CAKDRGGDTQYF. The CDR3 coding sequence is TGTGCCAAGGACAGGGGCGGGGATACGCAGTATTTT. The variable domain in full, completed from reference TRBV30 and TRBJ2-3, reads SQTIHQWPATLVQPVGSPLSLECTVEGTSNPNLYWYRQAAGRGLQLLFYSVGIGQISSEVPQNLSASRPQDRQFILSSKKLLLSDSGFYLCAKDRGGDTQYFGPGTRLTVL.

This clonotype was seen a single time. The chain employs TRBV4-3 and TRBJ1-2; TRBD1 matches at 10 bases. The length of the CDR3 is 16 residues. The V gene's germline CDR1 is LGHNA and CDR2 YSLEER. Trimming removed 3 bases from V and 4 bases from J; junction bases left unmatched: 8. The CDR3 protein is CASSHTGTGAGYGYTF. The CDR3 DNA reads TGCGCCAGCAGCCATACCGGGACAGGGGCGGGCTATGGCTACACCTTC.

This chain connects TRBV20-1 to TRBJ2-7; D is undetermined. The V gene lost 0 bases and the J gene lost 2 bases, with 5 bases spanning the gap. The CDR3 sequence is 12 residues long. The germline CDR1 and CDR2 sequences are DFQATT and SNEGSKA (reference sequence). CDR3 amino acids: CSAREDTYEQYF. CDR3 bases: TGCAGTGCTAGAGAGGATACCTACGAGCAGTACTTC.

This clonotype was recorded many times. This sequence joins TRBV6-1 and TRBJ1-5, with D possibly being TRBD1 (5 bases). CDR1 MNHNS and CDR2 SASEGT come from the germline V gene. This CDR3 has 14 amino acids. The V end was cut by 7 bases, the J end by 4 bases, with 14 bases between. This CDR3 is CASNKDTINQPQHF. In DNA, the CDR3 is TGTGCCAGCAACAAGGACACAATTAATCAGCCCCAGCATTTT.

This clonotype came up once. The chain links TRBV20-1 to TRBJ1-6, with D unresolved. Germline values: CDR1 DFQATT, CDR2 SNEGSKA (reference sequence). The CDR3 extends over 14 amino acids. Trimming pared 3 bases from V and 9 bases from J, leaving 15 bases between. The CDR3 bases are TGCAGTGCTAGCGGCTACAGAGTAGGTTCACCCCTCCACTTT. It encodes CSASGYRVGSPLHF.

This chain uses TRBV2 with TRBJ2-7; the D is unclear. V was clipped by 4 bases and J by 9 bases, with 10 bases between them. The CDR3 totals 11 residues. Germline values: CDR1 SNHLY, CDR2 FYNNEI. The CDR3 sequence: CASSGIEAQYF. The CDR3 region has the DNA TGTGCCAGCAGTGGAATAGAGGCGCAGTACTTC.

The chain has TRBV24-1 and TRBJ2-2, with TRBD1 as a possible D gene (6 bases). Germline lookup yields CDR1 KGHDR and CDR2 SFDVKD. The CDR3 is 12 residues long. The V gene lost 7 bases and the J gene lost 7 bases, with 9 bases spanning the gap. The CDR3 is CATRQGVGELFF. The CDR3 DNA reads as TGTGCCACCAGACAGGGTGTCGGGGAGCTGTTTTTT.

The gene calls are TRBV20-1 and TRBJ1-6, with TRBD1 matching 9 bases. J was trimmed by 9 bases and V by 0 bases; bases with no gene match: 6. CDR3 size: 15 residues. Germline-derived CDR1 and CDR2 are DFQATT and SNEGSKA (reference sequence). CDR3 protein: CSARDRDRESSPLHF. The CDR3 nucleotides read TGCAGTGCTAGAGACCGGGACAGGGAAAGTTCACCCCTCCACTTT.

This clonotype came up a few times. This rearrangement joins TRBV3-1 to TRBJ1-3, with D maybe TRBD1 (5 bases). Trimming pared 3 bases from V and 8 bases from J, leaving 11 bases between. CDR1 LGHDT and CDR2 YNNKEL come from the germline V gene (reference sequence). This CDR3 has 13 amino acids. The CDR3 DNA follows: TGTGCCAGCAGCCAGTTCCGGGGCCACACCATATATTTT. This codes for CASSQFRGHTIYF.

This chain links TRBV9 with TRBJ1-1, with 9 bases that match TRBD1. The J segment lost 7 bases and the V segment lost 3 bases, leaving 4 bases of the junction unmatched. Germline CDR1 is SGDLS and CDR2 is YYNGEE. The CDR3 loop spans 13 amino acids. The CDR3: CASSAGQGNEAFF. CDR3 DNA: TGTGCCAGCAGCGCCGGACAGGGGAATGAAGCTTTCTTT.

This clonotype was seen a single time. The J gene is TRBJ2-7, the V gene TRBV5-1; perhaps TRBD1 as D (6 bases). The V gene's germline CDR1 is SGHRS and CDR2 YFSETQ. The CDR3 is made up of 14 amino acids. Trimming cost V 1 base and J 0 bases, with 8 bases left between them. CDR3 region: CASSLTGYSYEQYF. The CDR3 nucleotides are TGCGCCAGCAGCTTGACAGGGTACTCCTACGAGCAGTACTTC.

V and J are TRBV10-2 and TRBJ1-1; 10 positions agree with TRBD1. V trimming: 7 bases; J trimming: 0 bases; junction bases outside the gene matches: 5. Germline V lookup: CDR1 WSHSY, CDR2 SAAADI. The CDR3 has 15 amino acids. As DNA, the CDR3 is TGCGCCAGCAAGGACAGGGGGTCGGTGAACACTGAAGCTTTCTTT. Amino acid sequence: CASKDRGSVNTEAFF.

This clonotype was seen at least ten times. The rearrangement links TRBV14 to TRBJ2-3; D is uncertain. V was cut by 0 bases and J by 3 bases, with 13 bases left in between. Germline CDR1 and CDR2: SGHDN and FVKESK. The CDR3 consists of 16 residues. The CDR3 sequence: CASSQDVMVRTDTQYF. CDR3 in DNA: TGTGCCAGCAGCCAAGACGTGATGGTTCGAACAGATACGCAGTATTTT.

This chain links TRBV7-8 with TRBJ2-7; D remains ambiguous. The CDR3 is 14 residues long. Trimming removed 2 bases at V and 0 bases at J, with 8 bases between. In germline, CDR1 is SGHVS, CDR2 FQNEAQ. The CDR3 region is CASSLSSSSYEQYF. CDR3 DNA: TGTGCCAGCAGCTTAAGTTCTAGCTCCTACGAGCAGTACTTC. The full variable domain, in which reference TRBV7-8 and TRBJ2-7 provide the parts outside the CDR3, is GAGVSQSPRYKVAKRGQDVALRCDPISGHVSLFWYQQALGQGPEFLTYFQNEAQLDKSGLPSDRFFAERPEGSVSTLKIQRTQQEDSAVYLCASSLSSSSYEQYFGPGTRLTVT.

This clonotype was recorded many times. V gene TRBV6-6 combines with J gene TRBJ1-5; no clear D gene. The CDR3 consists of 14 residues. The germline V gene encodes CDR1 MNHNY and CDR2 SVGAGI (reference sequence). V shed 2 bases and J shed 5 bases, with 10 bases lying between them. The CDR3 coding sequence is TGTGCCAGCAGTTACCAAGGGTTTGATCAGCCCCAGCATTTT. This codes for CASSYQGFDQPQHF.

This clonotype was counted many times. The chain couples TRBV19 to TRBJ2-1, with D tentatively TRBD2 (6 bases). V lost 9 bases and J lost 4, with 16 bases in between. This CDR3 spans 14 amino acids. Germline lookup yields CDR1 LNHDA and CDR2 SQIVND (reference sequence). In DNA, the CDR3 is TGTGCCAGCCGCGGCGGGACTCCATACAATGAGCAGTTCTTC. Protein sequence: CASRGGTPYNEQFF.

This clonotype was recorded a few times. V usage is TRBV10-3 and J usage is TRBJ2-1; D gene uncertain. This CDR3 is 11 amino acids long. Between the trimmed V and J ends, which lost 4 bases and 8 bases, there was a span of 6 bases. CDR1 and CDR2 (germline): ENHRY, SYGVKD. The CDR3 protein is CAISVKYEQFF. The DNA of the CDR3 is TGTGCCATCAGTGTTAAGTATGAGCAGTTCTTC.